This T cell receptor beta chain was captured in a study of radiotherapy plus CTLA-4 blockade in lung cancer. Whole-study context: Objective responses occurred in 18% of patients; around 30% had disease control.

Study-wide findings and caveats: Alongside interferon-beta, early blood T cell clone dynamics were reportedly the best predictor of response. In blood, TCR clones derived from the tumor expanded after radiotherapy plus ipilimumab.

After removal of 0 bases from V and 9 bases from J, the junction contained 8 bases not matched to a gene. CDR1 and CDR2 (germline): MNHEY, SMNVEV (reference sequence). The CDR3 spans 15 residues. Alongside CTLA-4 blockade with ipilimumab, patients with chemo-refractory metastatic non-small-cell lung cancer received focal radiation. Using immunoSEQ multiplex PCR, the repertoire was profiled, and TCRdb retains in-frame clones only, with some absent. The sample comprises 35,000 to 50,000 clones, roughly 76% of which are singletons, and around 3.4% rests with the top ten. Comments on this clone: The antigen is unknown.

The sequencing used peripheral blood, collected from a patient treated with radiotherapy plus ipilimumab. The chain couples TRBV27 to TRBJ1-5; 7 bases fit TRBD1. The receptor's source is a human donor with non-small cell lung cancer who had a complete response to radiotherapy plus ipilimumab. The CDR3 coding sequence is TGTGCCAGCAGTTTATCCGGACAGGTTCTGCGGCCCCAGCATTTT. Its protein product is CASSLSGQVLRPQHF.